This T cell receptor beta chain was obtained from a study of control samples from healthy donors and cancer patients. Per germline, CDR1 SQVTM and CDR2 ANQGSEA. The CDR3 is made up of 15 amino acids. The table came from immunoSEQ multiplex PCR; TCRdb's copy has only in-frame clones and leaves some out. This repertoire shows some 45,000 clones, about 91% found once; its top ten account for around a fifth. On this clone itself: Mismatch with germline at one junction end may stem from a read error.

Material: PBMCs. The chain carries TRBV29-1 and TRBJ2-2; D might be TRBD2 (5 bases). The TCR originated in a woman between 40 and 50 years old with head and neck cancer. The CDR3 protein is CSVSRASANTGKLFF. The DNA for the CDR3 is TGCAGCGTTTCGCGGGCCAGTGCGAACACCGGGAAGCTGTTTTTT.